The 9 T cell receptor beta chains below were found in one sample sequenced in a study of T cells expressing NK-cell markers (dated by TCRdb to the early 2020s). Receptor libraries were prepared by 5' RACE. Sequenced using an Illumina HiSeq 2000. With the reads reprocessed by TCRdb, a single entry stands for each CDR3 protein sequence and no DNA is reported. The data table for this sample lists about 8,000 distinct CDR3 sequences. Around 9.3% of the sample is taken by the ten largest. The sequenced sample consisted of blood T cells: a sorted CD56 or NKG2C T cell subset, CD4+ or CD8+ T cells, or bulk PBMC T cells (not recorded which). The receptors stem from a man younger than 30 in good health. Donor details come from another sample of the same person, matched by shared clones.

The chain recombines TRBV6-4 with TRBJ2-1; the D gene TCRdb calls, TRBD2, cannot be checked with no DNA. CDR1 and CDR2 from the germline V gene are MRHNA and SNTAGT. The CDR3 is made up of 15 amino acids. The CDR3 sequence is CASSEGLGDYNEQFF.

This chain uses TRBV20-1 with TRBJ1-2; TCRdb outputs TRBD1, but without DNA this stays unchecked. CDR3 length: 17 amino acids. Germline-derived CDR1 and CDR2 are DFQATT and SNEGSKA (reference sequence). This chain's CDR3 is CSARDPDSEKANYGYTF.

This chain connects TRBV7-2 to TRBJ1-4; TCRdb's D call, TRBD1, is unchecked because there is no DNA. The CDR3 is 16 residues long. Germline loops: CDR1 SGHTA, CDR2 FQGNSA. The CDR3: CASSLARGRANEKLFF.

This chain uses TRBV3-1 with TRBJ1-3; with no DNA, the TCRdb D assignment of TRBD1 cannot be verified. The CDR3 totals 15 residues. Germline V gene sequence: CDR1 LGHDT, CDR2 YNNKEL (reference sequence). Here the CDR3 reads CASSLIRGTGNTIYF.

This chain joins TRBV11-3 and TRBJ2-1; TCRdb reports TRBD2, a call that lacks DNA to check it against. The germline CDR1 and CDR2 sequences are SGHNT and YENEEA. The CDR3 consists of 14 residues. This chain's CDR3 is CATETSGRNHEQFF.

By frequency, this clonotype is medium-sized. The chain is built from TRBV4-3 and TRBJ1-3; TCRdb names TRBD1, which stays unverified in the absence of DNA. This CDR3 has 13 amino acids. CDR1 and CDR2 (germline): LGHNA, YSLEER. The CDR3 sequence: CASSPEGGNTIYF.

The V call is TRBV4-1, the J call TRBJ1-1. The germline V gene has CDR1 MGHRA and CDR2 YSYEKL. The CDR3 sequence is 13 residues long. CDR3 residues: CASSQPTRTEAFF.

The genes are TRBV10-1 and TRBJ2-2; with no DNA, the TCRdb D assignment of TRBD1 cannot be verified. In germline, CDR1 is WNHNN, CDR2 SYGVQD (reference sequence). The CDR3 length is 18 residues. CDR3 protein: CASSDTDPGTVVSGELFF.

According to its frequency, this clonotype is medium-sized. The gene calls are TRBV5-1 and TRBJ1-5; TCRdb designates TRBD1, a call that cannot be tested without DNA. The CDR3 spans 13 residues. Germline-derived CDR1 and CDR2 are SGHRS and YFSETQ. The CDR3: CASSRAGNQPQHF.